This T cell receptor beta chain stems from a study of immune evolution from preneoplasia to lung adenocarcinoma. The germline V gene has CDR1 SGHRS and CDR2 YFSETQ. The CDR3 totals 13 residues. Trimming left V 3 bases short and J 2 bases short, with 7 bases between. This table comes from immunoSEQ multiplex PCR, and its TCRdb copy is limited to in-frame clones, with some not included. The sample includes 15,000 or so clones, approximately 80% of them seen just once. Input material: FFPE minimally invasive lung adenocarcinoma tissue. This receptor was obtained from a person aged 60-79 years with lung adenocarcinoma. The chain carries TRBV5-1 and TRBJ2-3; D not resolved. CDR3 bases: TGCGCCAGCAGCTACGGACCCACAGATACGCAGTATTTT. Amino acids: CASSYGPTDTQYF.